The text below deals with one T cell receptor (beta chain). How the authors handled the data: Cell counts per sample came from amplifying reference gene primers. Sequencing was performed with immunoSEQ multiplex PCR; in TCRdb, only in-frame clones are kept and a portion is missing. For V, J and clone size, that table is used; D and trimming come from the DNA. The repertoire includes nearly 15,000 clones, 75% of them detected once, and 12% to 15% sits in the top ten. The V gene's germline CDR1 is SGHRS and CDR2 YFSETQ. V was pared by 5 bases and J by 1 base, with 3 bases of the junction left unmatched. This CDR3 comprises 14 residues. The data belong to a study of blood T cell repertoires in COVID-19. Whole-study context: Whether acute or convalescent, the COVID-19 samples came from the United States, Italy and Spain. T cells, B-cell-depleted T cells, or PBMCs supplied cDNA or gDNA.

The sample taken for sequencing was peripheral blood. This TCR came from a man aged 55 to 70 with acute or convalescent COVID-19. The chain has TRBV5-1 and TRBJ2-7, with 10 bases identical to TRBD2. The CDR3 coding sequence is TGCGCCAGCAGTTCTAGCGGGAGTTCCTACGAGCAGTACTTC. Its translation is CASSSSGSSYEQYF.